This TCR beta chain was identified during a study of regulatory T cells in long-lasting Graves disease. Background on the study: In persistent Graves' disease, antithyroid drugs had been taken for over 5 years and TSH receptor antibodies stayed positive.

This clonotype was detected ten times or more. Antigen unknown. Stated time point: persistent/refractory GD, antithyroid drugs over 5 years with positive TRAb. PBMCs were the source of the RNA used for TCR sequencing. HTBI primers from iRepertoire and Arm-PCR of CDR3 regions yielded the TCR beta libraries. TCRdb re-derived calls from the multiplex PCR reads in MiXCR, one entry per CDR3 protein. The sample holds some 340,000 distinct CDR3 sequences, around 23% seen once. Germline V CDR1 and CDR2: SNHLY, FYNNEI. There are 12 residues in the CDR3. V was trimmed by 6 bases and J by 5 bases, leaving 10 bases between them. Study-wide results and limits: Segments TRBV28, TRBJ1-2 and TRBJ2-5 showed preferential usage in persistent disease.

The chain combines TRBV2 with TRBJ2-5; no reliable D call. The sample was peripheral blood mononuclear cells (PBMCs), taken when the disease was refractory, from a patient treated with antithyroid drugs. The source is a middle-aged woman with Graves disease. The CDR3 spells CASSTGGETQYF. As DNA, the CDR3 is TGTGCCAGCAGCACGGGTGGGGAGACCCAGTACTTC. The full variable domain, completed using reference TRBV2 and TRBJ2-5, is EPEVTQTPSHQVTQMGQEVILRCVPISNHLYFYWYRQILGQKVEFLVSFYNNEISEKSEIFDDQFSVERPDGSNFTLKIRSTKLEDSAMYFCASSTGGETQYFGPGTRLLVL.